The next 2 T cell receptor beta chains were all read from a single sample in a study of T cell responses to AZD1222 COVID-19 vaccine. Some clones are missing from TCRdb's copy, which holds only in-frame ones; the method was immunoSEQ multiplex PCR. The sample holds 110,000 or so clones, 88% seen once. The sample here was peripheral blood, taken 28 days after the second AZD1222 dose. These receptors came from an adult who received the AZD1222 COVID-19 vaccine.

The chain has TRBV5-6 and TRBJ1-2; no firm D call. The V gene lost 0 bases and the J gene lost 4 bases, with 10 bases spanning the gap. The CDR3 runs to 14 residues. The germline V gene encodes CDR1 SGHDT and CDR2 YYEEEE. The CDR3 loop reads CASSLVGRPYGYTF. In DNA, the CDR3 is TGTGCCAGCAGCTTGGTTGGTCGGCCCTATGGCTACACCTTC.

The J gene is TRBJ1-1, the V gene TRBV19; weak D call: TRBD1 (5 bases). Trimming left V 4 bases short and J 0 bases short, with 18 bases between. This CDR3 region has 17 residues. Germline V CDR1 and CDR2: LNHDA, SQIVND (reference sequence). The CDR3 DNA is TGTGCCAGTAGTACCCCCGCCAGGGCGAGAATGAACACTGAAGCTTTCTTT. This codes for CASSTPARARMNTEAFF.